These 28 T cell receptor beta chains came from one sample sequenced in a study of early T cells in non-severe SARS-CoV-2 infection. TCRdb itself ran the 5' RACE reads through MiXCR, one entry per CDR3 protein. The data contain about 63,000 distinct CDR3 sequences, over 10% of them seen just once; the ten biggest clones take up around 5%. The sequencing input was whole blood. The receptors were sampled from an adult who was a healthcare worker with PCR-confirmed SARS-CoV-2 infection or an uninfected control (not recorded which).

This clonotype was seen a handful of times. The chain couples TRBV10-1 to TRBJ1-6; TRBD1 is a possible D gene (5 bases). Germline assignment: CDR1 WNHNN and CDR2 SYGVQD (reference sequence). The V end was cut by 6 bases, the J end by 4 bases, with 7 bases between. The CDR3 contains 13 residues. CDR3 DNA sequence: TGCGCCAGCAGCGGGGGTTATAATTCACCCCTCCACTTT. This encodes CASSGGYNSPLHF.

This clonotype was recorded a few times. This may come from a read error, since a much larger clone is one base off. V usage is TRBV9 and J usage is TRBJ2-7, with D possibly matching TRBD2 (6 bases). The CDR3 has 15 amino acids. Germline V gene sequence: CDR1 SGDLS, CDR2 YYNGEE. Trimming took 5 bases from V and 0 from J, leaving 15 bases between them. The CDR3 region is CASSEGAGSSYEQYF. The CDR3 DNA reads TGTGCCAGCAGTGAAGGGGCGGGGAGCTCCTACGAGCAGTACTTC.

In its sample, this clonotype was seen many times. V and J are TRBV7-2 and TRBJ1-1; D is ambiguous. The germline V and J ends were trimmed by 4 bases and 1 base, with 7 bases remaining between them. The CDR3 sequence is 13 residues long. CDR1 is SGHTA and CDR2 is FQGNSA in the germline V gene. This CDR3 is CASSSPGNTEAFF. CDR3 nucleotide sequence: TGTGCCAGCAGCTCCCCGGGGAACACTGAAGCTTTCTTT.

This clonotype turned up a few times. The V call is TRBV6-1, the J call TRBJ2-7, with 9 bases matching TRBD1. The CDR3 loop spans 14 amino acids. CDR1 is MNHNS, CDR2 SASEGT, per germline. Germline trimming cut 7 bases from V and 3 bases from J; bases unmatched to any gene: 7. The CDR3 loop is CASIGRDRDYEQYF. Here the CDR3 DNA reads TGTGCCAGCATCGGCCGGGACAGGGACTACGAGCAGTACTTC.

This clonotype has only a few counts. The V and J genes are TRBV10-2 and TRBJ2-5; D is possibly TRBD1 (6 bases). The CDR3 has 19 amino acids. Germline V lookup: CDR1 WSHSY, CDR2 SAAADI. The V gene lost 2 bases and the J gene lost 0 bases, with 22 bases spanning the gap. The CDR3 sequence: CASSEGGIQTRPYQETQYF. The DNA for the CDR3 is TGCGCCAGCAGTGAGGGGGGCATCCAGACAAGGCCCTACCAAGAGACCCAGTACTTC.

The chain recombines TRBV6-5 with TRBJ1-2, with 7 bases lining up with TRBD1. V shed 6 bases, J shed 4 bases, and the junction held 5 bases outside the gene matches. CDR3 length equals 13 residues. Looked up from germline, CDR1 is MNHEY and CDR2 is SVGAGI. In nucleotides, the CDR3 is TGTGCCAGCAGACGCGACAGGGCCTATGGCTACACCTTC. It is translated as CASRRDRAYGYTF.

This clonotype has at least ten counts. The chain employs TRBV10-3 and TRBJ2-2, with 10 bases identical to TRBD1. The CDR3 is 14 amino acids. The V gene's germline CDR1 is ENHRY and CDR2 SYGVKD. With 6 bases clipped from V and 5 bases from J, the junction kept 3 bases outside the gene matches. The CDR3 here is CAISRTGGTGELFF. The CDR3 nucleotides are TGTGCCATCAGCCGGACAGGGGGGACCGGGGAGCTGTTTTTT.

This clonotype has ten or more counts. The chain links TRBV7-8 to TRBJ1-1, with a tentative D call TRBD1 (6 bases). V shed 1 base and J shed 1 base, with 19 bases lying between them. The CDR3 covers 18 residues. CDR1 is SGHVS, CDR2 FQNEAQ, per germline. The CDR3 bases are TGTGCCAGCAGCTTAGTGGGGGGTGCAGGGGCGGCGAACACTGAAGCTTTCTTT. Translation: CASSLVGGAGAANTEAFF.

This clonotype occurred many times. This rearrangement joins TRBV5-1 to TRBJ2-3, with D maybe TRBD2 (5 bases). The germline gives CDR1 SGHRS, CDR2 YFSETQ. The ends were cut back, 2 bases at V and 1 base at J, with 11 bases in the middle. This CDR3 has 15 residues. CDR3 bases: TGCGCCAGCAGCTTAACTAGTCTCGGCACAGATACGCAGTATTTT. Translating it yields CASSLTSLGTDTQYF.

This clonotype was found many times. The chain recombines TRBV7-9 with TRBJ1-5; no clear D. The germline CDR1 and CDR2 sequences are SEHNR and FQNEAQ (reference sequence). The CDR3 is made up of 13 amino acids. V lost 2 bases and J 3 bases, leaving 5 bases between the germline ends. Here the CDR3 DNA reads TGTGCCAGCAGCTTAAGGGACAATCAGCCCCAGCATTTT. Its protein is CASSLRDNQPQHF.

The rearrangement uses TRBV7-2 and TRBJ2-7; D might be TRBD2 (6 bases). Germline V gene sequence: CDR1 SGHTA, CDR2 FQGNSA. The CDR3 covers 14 residues. V lost 3 bases and J 6 bases, leaving 15 bases between the germline ends. The CDR3 sequence: CASSLDQGGAEQYF. The CDR3 DNA follows: TGTGCCAGCAGCTTGGACCAAGGAGGGGCCGAGCAGTACTTC.

This clonotype was detected many times. J is TRBJ2-7 and V is TRBV5-6; a weak D match, TRBD1 (6 bases). The V gene lost 4 bases and the J gene lost 3 bases, with 17 bases spanning the gap. Germline V gene data show CDR1 as SGHDT and CDR2 as YYEEEE. CDR3 length: 15 amino acids. The CDR3 nucleotides are TGTGCCAGCAGCGGGGTGGCAGGACAGTTCTACGAGCAGTACTTC. Translating gives CASSGVAGQFYEQYF.

This clonotype was observed at least ten times. The chain is built from TRBV5-1 and TRBJ1-2; D is unresolved. Germline lookup yields CDR1 SGHRS and CDR2 YFSETQ. With 4 bases removed from V and 9 bases from J, the gap between germline ends came to 16 bases. This CDR3 has 13 amino acids. As DNA, the CDR3 is TGCGCCAGCAGCCCCGCAGGAGGAGATAGCTACACCTTC. Amino acid sequence: CASSPAGGDSYTF.

In this sample, this clonotype turned up many times. The chain carries TRBV29-1 and TRBJ1-4; D is undetermined. Germline V gene lookup returns CDR1 SQVTM and CDR2 ANQGSEA. V was clipped by 3 bases and J by 4 bases, with 12 bases between them. The CDR3 contains 14 residues. CDR3: CSVEESTLNEKLFF. The CDR3 nucleotides read TGCAGCGTTGAGGAGTCCACCCTTAATGAAAAACTGTTTTTT.

This clonotype was picked up many times. This chain uses TRBV7-9 with TRBJ2-7; D call uncertain. The germline V gene has CDR1 SEHNR and CDR2 FQNEAQ (reference sequence). The CDR3 is 13 residues long. The ends were cut back, 5 bases at V and 2 bases at J, with 10 bases in the middle. The CDR3 here is CASSRGPAYEQYF. The CDR3 coding sequence is TGTGCCAGCAGCAGAGGACCTGCCTACGAGCAGTACTTC.

The CDR3 coding sequence is TGTGCCAGCAGGACCACAGGGGACGGCTACACCTTC. It encodes CASRTTGDGYTF. The chain couples TRBV6-2 or TRBV6-3 to TRBJ1-2; TRBD1 agrees at 7 bases. Losses at the gene ends were 6 bases for V and 8 bases for J; bases not matched to a gene: 6. Germline V gives CDR1 MNHEY, CDR2 SVGEGT. This CDR3 contains 12 residues.

This clonotype was seen ten or more times. The rearrangement uses TRBV12-3 or TRBV12-4 and TRBJ2-7; D is perhaps TRBD1 or TRBD2 (5 bases each). The ends were cut back, 8 bases at V and 2 bases at J, with 13 bases in the middle. The CDR3 extends over 13 amino acids. The CDR3 coding sequence is TGTGCCAGCGGTCGGGACGTCCCCTACGAGCAGTACTTC. Its translation: CASGRDVPYEQYF.

This chain connects TRBV21-1 to TRBJ1-6; the D segment call TRBD1 is taken from the table without a DNA check. TRBV21-1 is deemed a pseudogene. The CDR3 is 16 residues long. The chain's CDR3 is CASPETESSYNSPLHF. CDR3 DNA: TGTGCCAGCCCCGAGACAGAGAGCTCCTATAATTCACCCCTCCACTTT.

This clonotype appeared many times. The chain carries TRBV7-9 and TRBJ1-2; D remains ambiguous. Deletions cut 5 bases from V and 4 bases from J, with 11 bases between. CDR3 length: 13 amino acids. Germline V gene data show CDR1 as SEHNR and CDR2 as FQNEAQ (reference sequence). The DNA of the CDR3 is TGTGCCAGCAGCCCTACCGGCAGCTATGGCTACACCTTC. This sequence encodes CASSPTGSYGYTF.

This clonotype was picked up many times. The V call is TRBV4-3, the J call TRBJ2-1, with TRBD2 as a possible D gene (5 bases). V was pared by 0 bases and J by 0 bases, with 9 bases between. The germline V gene has CDR1 LGHNA and CDR2 YSLEER. The CDR3 runs to 16 residues. CDR3 residues: CASSQDLGSSYNEQFF. CDR3 coding DNA: TGCGCCAGCAGCCAAGATCTAGGGAGCTCCTACAATGAGCAGTTCTTC.

This clonotype was recorded at least ten times. The V and J genes are TRBV7-3 and TRBJ2-3; 9 bases are a match to TRBD1. The CDR3 is made up of 14 amino acids. The V segment lost 5 bases and the J segment 4 bases; nucleotides outside the gene matches: 4. The germline gives CDR1 SGHTA, CDR2 FQGTGA. The CDR3 here is CASSPTGGADTQYF. The CDR3 nucleotides are TGTGCCAGCAGCCCTACAGGGGGCGCAGATACGCAGTATTTT. The whole variable domain, filled in from reference TRBV7-3 and TRBJ2-3, reads GAGVSQTPSNKVTEKGKYVELRCDPISGHTALYWYRQSLGQGPEFLIYFQGTGAADDSGLPNDRFFAVRPEGSVSTLKIQRTERGDSAVYLCASSPTGGADTQYFGPGTRLTVL.

The chain uses TRBV30 and TRBJ1-2; 10 nucleotides align to TRBD1. Germline loops: CDR1 GTSNPN, CDR2 SVGIG (reference sequence). The CDR3 extends over 12 amino acids. Germline trimming cut 8 bases from V and 7 bases from J; bases unmatched to any gene: 7. The CDR3 region has the DNA TGTGCCAAGGCGGGACAGGGGTTTGGCTACACCTTC. Protein sequence: CAKAGQGFGYTF.

In its sample, this clonotype was seen many times. The J gene is TRBJ1-6, the V gene TRBV7-3; TRBD1 agrees at 11 bases. This CDR3 spans 15 amino acids. Germline V lookup: CDR1 SGHTA, CDR2 FQGTGA. With 5 bases clipped from V and 10 bases from J, the junction kept 7 bases outside the gene matches. The CDR3 bases are TGTGCCAGCAGCGAACGGGACAGGGGGGAATCACCCCTCCACTTT. Its protein is CASSERDRGESPLHF.

This clonotype has ten or more counts. The chain carries TRBV7-2 and TRBJ2-3, with D hard to call. The germline CDR1 and CDR2 sequences are SGHTA and FQGNSA. The V end was cut by 0 bases, the J end by 1 base, with 5 bases between. The CDR3 is 14 amino acids. The CDR3 protein is CASSLAHGTDTQYF. CDR3 sequence (DNA): TGTGCCAGCAGCTTAGCGCACGGCACAGATACGCAGTATTTT. Supplemented by reference TRBV7-2 and TRBJ2-3, the full variable domain reads GAGVSQSPSNKVTEKGKDVELRCDPISGHTALYWYRQSLGQGLEFLIYFQGNSAPDKSGLPSDRFSAERTGGSVSTLTIQRTQQEDSAVYLCASSLAHGTDTQYFGPGTRLTVL.

This clonotype came up many times. V gene TRBV7-9 combines with J gene TRBJ2-1, with 9 bases matching TRBD2. With 4 bases clipped from V and 6 bases from J, the junction kept 4 bases outside the gene matches. Germline V gene data show CDR1 as SEHNR and CDR2 as FQNEAQ (reference sequence). The CDR3 totals 14 residues. CDR3 loop: CASSSSGAGNEQFF. In nucleotides, the CDR3 is TGTGCCAGCAGCTCTAGCGGGGCAGGCAATGAGCAGTTCTTC.

By proportion, this clonotype is medium-sized (0.01 to 0.1%). The V gene is TRBV6-2 or TRBV6-3, the J gene TRBJ2-7, with a possible D match to TRBD1 (6 bases). Germline V lookup: CDR1 MNHEY, CDR2 SVGEGT. Trimming left V 6 bases short and J 3 bases short, with 12 bases between. CDR3 length equals 13 residues. The CDR3 nucleotides read TGTGCCAGCAGCCACAGGGAACACTACGAGCAGTACTTC. Translation gives CASSHREHYEQYF.

This clonotype was detected ten times or more. CDR3 in amino acids: CASSLGQFNQPQHF. The DNA of the CDR3 is TGTGCCAGCAGCTTGGGGCAGTTCAATCAGCCCCAGCATTTT. The chain employs TRBV5-5 and TRBJ1-5; no firm D call. The CDR3 covers 14 residues. The V and J ends lost 0 bases and 3 bases respectively, with 7 bases between them. Per germline, CDR1 SGHKS and CDR2 YYEKEE (reference sequence).

The sample holds many counts of this clonotype. In DNA form, the CDR3 reads TGTGCTAGTGGTTTGCCACAAGGAGAGAACACTGAAGCTTTCTTT. Its translation: CASGLPQGENTEAFF. V usage is TRBV12-5 and J usage is TRBJ1-1; no firm D call. The CDR3 extends over 15 amino acids. The germline V gene has CDR1 LGHNT and CDR2 FRNRAP. Trimming pared 2 bases from V and 1 base from J, leaving 11 bases between.